Sequencing of this TCR beta chain was carried out in a study of neoadjuvant anti-PD-1 for oral cavity cancer listed by TCRdb under 2021. Regarding the research as a whole: Three to four biweekly doses of nivolumab at 3 mg/kg were mostly administered to patients before curative-intent surgical resection. The parent correlative cohort had 12 to 13 patients and a response rate of more than 25%. Under RECIST 1.1, a patient counted as a responder if showing complete response, partial response or stable disease, and as a non-responder if showing progression. Patients who did not progress were given a fourth nivolumab dose at about day 43 and had definitive surgical resection on days 50-56.

Spanning cysteine to phenylalanine, the CDR3 consists of 15 amino acids. The DNA shown is the 45-base CDR3, in frame from base 1. The germline V gene (reference sequence) provides CDR1 LNHDA and CDR2 SQIVND. The trim is 3 bases for V and 5 bases for J, with a gap of 11 bases between the germline ends. The sample's time point label, decoded: before neoadjuvant nivolumab. None of the patients had received prior systemic or radiation treatment, and all were newly diagnosed with stage II-IVA oral cavity squamous cell carcinoma. The cohort consisted of patients with HPV-negative, locally advanced oral cavity squamous cell carcinoma. Peripheral blood mononuclear cells were analyzed directly and were not maintained or expanded in culture. Samples came from a longitudinal correlative study of a single-arm phase II trial of neoadjuvant nivolumab in oral cavity squamous cell carcinoma. Subject-matched pre- and post-treatment PBMCs and tumors from three responders and three non-responders were subjected to genomic DNA-based TCRbeta sequencing. Peripheral blood mononuclear cells were collected once before nivolumab treatment and again after treatment, at the time of surgery. The Maxwell RSC DNA from Cells kit was used to extract genomic DNA from PBMCs.

For deep sequencing, each PBMC sample was run in six replicates, with libraries mostly built from 450 to 550 ng of input genomic DNA. Following the manufacturer's instructions, the team built TCRbeta libraries using the immunoSEQ hsTCRbeta kit. The completed libraries were mixed into a single pool at 3 nM, then sequenced with an Illumina NovaSeq 6000 S4 flow cell. On the authors' methods: The immunoSEQ Analyzer was used for raw data preprocessing and quality control. The analysis was restricted to productive rearrangements, with each unique CDR3 amino acid sequence defining a clonotype. Repertoire clonality was estimated as the Gini-Simpson index, computed with the R package tcR. Student's t test was used to compare Gini indices, while Pearson correlation assessed associations with tumor size change. TCRdb obtained this table from immuneACCESS and retained in-frame rearrangements with V and J assigned. These tables miss some clones; where compared with another copy, unresolved V genes account for less than half of the shortfall, and the remainder is unexplained. That table furnishes V, J and clone size, whereas the DNA furnished D and trimming. This sample is represented by over 6,500 clones; roughly four fifths of them were singletons. The ten largest clones take up about 3.1% of the sample.

Remarks on this clone: Its binding antigen is unknown. Base qualities are not recorded, but no much larger clone differs from it by a single base.

Study-wide findings and limitations: Higher pretreatment blood Treg/Th17 ratios correlated with both higher pretreatment blood TCRbeta clonality and lower post-treatment tumor TCRbeta clonality. The TCR analyses had only a few patients in each response group, and the authors called for validation in larger cohorts. After neoadjuvant nivolumab, T cell clonality (Gini index) in PBMCs was significantly higher in non-responders than in responders.

The material was PBMCs, obtained before nivolumab (anti-PD-1) treatment. The TCR originated in a person aged 35 to 85 with oral cavity squamous cell carcinoma. The rearrangement combines TRBV19 with TRBJ2-6; no D gene can be assigned with confidence. The CDR3 is CASSIGSSWANVLTF. The base sequence is TGTGCCAGTAGTATCGGCAGTTCATGGGCCAACGTCCTGACTTTC. With the portions outside the CDR3 filled from the reference TRBV19 and TRBJ2-6 genes, the complete variable region becomes DGGITQSPKYLFRKEGQNVTLSCEQNLNHDAMYWYRQDPGQGLRLIYYSQIVNDFQKGDIAEGYSVSREKKESFPLTVTSAQKNPTAFYLCASSIGSSWANVLTFGAGSRLTVL.